The entry below gives a single TCR beta chain sequence along with its context. This receptor's antigen is unknown. No quality values exist for individual bases; no much larger clone is one base distant. The sample originates from a study of shared T cell receptors in the human thymus (dated by TCRdb to the early 2020s). Study-wide context: The study investigated the way shared, self-reactive T-cell receptor alpha chains are produced in the human thymus.

The germline V gene (reference sequence) yields SGHNT for CDR1 and YYREEE for CDR2. The CDR3, from cysteine to phenylalanine, totals 16 residues. CDR3 DNA only is kept here, 48 bases in frame from base 1. V gives up 2 bases and J gives up 1 base, and the segment between their germline ends measures 15 bases. The protocol used for the library was the immunoSEQ multiplex PCR assay. TCRdb retrieved this table from immuneACCESS and kept in-frame rearrangements only. Not all clones are present; in checked studies, unresolved V genes account for under half, and no reason is known for the remainder. For this sample there are around 730,000 clones; 80% to 90% appear just once. 0.0095% to 0.013% of the sample is held by the ten biggest clonotypes. The same sample was also used in a study of human thymus T cells. As that second study puts it: Donors were immunologically healthy infants undergoing open corrective cardiac surgery for congenital heart defects in Finland. Thymus tissue was collected as surgical resects that were removed during corrective cardiac surgery. Both the thymic and the peripheral blood repertoires appeared to show biased V and J gene segment usage. According to the related research, thymic TCR repertoires were highly overlapping among unrelated individuals. The study described the TCR alpha and beta repertoires in roughly 8 infant thymus samples and a few matching peripheral blood samples. Donor ages ranged from about 7 to 244 days, and the cohort comprised over five male and two female infants. After being mechanically released from the tissue, thymocytes were kept at -70 degrees C in pellets of roughly 9.5-31 million cells. A QIAsymphony instrument was used to extract genomic DNA from the frozen cell pellets. The immunoSEQ multiplex PCR assay was used to amplify the TCRB and TCRAD loci from a standardized amount of quality-controlled genomic DNA. The amplicons spanned the V(D)J region and were long enough to cover the CDR3 and allow V and J genes to be identified. The amplicons were sequenced on an Illumina platform via the commercial immunoSEQ service. Primer bias and sequencing errors were corrected as previously described, and TCRAD and TCRB definitions were based on the IMGT database. Repertoires were analysed with immunoSEQ Analyzer 3.0 and VDJTools, covering basic statistics, V/J segment usage, diversity estimates, rarefaction and pairwise overlap. Diversity was estimated using the Chao1, ChaoE, Efron-Thisted, Shannon and inverse Simpson indices, and was also estimated on datasets down-sampled to the size of the smallest sample. Repertoire overlap used strict matching of CDR3 nucleotide sequence, V gene and J gene, with Jaccard-based multidimensional scaling clustering. On average, roughly 800,000 unique TCRB clonotypes were obtained from thymus samples, compared with approximately 80,000 from blood samples.

Input material: thymocytes. Rearrangement joined TRBV5-4 to TRBJ1-1, with the D gene not confidently named. The TCR comes from a girl in the first two years of life with a congenital heart defect. Donor details come from another sample of the same person, matched by shared clones. The DNA reads TGTGCCAGCAGCTTTACTATCTTGAGTCCGAACACTGAAGCTTTCTTT. Its translation is CASSFTILSPNTEAFF.